This T cell receptor (beta chain) appears in the sequencing data of a study of graft-versus-host responses after intestinal transplantation. Here immunoSEQ multiplex PCR was the method, and the copy in TCRdb shows in-frame clones only, minus some. The sample has 100,000 to 130,000 clones, 87% seen once. Notes on this clone: Its antigen is not identified.

Germline-derived CDR1 and CDR2 are GTSNPN and SVGIG (reference sequence). V lost 3 bases to trimming and J lost 1 base, with 6 bases between them. The CDR3 covers 13 residues. Specimen: unstimulated CD4+ T cells sorted from spleen or lymph node cells, collected before transplant. The sequence derives from a human donor who was the organ donor for an intestinal transplant. The chain joins TRBV30 to TRBJ2-2; the D is unclear. In DNA, the CDR3 is TGTGCCTGGAGCAAAGGGAACACCGGGGAGCTGTTTTTT. Protein product: CAWSKGNTGELFF. Full variable domain (rest looked up from reference TRBV30 and TRBJ2-2): SQTIHQWPATLVQPVGSPLSLECTVEGTSNPNLYWYRQAAGRGLQLLFYSVGIGQISSEVPQNLSASRPQDRQFILSSKKLLLSDSGFYLCAWSKGNTGELFFGEGSRLTVL.